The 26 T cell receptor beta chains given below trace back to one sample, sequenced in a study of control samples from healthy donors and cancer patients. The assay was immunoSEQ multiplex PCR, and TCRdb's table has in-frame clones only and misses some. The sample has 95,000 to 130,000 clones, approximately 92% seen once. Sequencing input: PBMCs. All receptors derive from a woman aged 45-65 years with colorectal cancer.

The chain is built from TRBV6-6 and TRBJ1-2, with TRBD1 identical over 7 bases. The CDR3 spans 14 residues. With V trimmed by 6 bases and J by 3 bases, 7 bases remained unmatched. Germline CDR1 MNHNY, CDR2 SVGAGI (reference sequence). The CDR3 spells CASRRQGDDYGYTF. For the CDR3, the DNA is TGTGCCAGCAGGCGACAGGGCGACGACTATGGCTACACCTTC.

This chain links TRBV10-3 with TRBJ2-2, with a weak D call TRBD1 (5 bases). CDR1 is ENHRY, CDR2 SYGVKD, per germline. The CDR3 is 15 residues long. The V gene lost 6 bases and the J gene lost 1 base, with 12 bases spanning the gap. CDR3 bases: TGTGCCATCAGGAGCGACAGCCAGAACACCGGGGAGCTGTTTTTT. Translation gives CAIRSDSQNTGELFF.

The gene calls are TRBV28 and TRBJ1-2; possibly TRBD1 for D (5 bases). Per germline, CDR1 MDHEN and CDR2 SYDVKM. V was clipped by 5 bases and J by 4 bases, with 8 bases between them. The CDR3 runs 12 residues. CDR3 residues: CASSRQLYGYTF. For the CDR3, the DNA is TGTGCCAGCAGTCGACAGCTCTATGGCTACACCTTC.

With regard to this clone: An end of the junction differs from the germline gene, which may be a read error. CDR3 sequence (DNA): TGTGCCAGCAGTGATTTTGGGGACCCAAATCGGCCCCAGCATTTT. Protein product: CASSDFGDPNRPQHF. The genes are TRBV2 and TRBJ1-5, with a possible D match to TRBD1 (5 bases). The CDR3 consists of 15 residues. Germline V gene lookup returns CDR1 SNHLY and CDR2 FYNNEI.

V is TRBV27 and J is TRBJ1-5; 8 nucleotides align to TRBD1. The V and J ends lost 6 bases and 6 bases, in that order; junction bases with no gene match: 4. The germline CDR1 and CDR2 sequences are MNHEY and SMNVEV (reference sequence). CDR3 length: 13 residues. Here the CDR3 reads CASSPDRAQPQHF. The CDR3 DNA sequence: TGTGCCAGCAGCCCGGACAGGGCTCAGCCCCAGCATTTT.

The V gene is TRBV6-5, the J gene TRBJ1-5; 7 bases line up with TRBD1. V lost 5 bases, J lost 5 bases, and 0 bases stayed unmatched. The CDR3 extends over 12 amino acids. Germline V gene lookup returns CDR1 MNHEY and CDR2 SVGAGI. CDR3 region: CASSTGDQPQHF. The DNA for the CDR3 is TGTGCCAGCAGTACAGGGGATCAGCCCCAGCATTTT.

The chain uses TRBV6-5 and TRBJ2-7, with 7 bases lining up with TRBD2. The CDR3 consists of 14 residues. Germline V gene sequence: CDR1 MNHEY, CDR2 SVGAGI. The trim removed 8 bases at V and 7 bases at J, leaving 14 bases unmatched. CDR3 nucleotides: TGTGCCAGCCAGAGGGAAACTTACGGGGGGGAGCAGTACTTC. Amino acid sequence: CASQRETYGGEQYF.

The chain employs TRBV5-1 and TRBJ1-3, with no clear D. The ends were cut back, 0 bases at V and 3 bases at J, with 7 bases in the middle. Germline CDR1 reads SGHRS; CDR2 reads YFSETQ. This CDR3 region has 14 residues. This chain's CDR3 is CASSLAGVGNTIYF. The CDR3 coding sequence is TGCGCCAGCAGCTTGGCAGGAGTTGGAAACACCATATATTTT.

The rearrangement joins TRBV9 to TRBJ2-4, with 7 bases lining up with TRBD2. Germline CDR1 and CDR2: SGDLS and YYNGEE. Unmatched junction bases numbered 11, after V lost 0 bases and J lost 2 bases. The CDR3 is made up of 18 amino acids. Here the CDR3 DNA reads TGTGCCAGCAGCGTAGTTCGTTGGCGGGAGCATACCAAAAACATTCAGTACTTC. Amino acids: CASSVVRWREHTKNIQYF.

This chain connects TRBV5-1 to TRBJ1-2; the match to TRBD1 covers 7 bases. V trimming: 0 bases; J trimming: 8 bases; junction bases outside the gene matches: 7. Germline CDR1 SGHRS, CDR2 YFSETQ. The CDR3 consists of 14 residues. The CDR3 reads CASSLDRQGRGYTF. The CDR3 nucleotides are TGCGCCAGCAGCTTGGACCGACAGGGTAGAGGCTACACCTTC.

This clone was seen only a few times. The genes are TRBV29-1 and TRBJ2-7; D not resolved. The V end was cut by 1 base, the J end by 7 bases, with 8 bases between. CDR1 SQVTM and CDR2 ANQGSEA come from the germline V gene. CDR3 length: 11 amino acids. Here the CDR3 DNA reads TGCAGCGTTGAAGCGGCGGAGGAGCAGTACTTC. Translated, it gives CSVEAAEEQYF.

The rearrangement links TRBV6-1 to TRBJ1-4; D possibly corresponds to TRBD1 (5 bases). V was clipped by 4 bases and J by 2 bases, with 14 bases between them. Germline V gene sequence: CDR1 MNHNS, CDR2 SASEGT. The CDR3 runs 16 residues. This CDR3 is CASSALGQGTNEKLFF. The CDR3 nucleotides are TGTGCCAGCAGTGCCTTGGGCCAGGGCACTAATGAAAAACTGTTTTTT.

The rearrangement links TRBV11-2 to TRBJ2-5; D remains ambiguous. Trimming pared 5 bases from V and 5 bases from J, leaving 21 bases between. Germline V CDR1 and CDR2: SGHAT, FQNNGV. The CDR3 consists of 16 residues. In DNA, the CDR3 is TGTGCCAGCAGCCCTCGCCCCCCACATCAGGCGGAGACCCAGTACTTC. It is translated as CASSPRPPHQAETQYF.

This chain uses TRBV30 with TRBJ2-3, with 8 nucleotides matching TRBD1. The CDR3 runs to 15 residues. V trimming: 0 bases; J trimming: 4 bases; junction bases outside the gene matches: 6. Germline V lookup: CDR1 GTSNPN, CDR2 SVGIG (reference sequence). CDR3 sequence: CAWSVPGQGPDTQYF. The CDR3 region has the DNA TGTGCCTGGAGTGTACCAGGACAGGGTCCAGATACGCAGTATTTT.

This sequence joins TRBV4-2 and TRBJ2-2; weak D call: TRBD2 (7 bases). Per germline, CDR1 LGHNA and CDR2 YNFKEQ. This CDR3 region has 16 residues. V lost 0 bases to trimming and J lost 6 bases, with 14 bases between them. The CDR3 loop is CASSQDSRGAAGELFF. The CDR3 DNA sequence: TGTGCCAGCAGCCAAGATAGTCGGGGGGCGGCCGGGGAGCTGTTTTTT.

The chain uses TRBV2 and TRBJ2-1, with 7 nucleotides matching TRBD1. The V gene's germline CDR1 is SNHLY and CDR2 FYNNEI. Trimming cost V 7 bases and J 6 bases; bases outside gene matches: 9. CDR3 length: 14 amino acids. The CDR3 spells CASNIQGFSNEQFF. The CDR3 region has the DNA TGTGCCAGCAACATACAGGGGTTCAGCAATGAGCAGTTCTTC.

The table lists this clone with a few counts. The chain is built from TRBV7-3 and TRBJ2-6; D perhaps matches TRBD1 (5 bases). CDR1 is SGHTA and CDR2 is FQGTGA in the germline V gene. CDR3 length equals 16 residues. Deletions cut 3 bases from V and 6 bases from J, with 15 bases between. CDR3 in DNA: TGTGCCAGCAGCTTCACCACAGGTTTTAAGGCCAACGTCCTGACTTTC. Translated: CASSFTTGFKANVLTF.

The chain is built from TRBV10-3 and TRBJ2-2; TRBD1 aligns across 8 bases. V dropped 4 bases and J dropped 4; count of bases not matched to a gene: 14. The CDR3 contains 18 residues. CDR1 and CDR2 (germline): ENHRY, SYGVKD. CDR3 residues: CAISGRFGQGPSTGELFF. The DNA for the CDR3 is TGTGCCATCAGTGGTAGGTTTGGACAGGGCCCTAGCACCGGGGAGCTGTTTTTT.

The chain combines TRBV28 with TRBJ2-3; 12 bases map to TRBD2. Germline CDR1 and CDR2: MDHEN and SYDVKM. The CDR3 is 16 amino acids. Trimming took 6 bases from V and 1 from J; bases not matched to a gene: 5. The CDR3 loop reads CASSYWTSGGTDTQYF. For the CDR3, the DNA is TGTGCCAGCAGCTACTGGACTAGCGGGGGCACAGATACGCAGTATTTT.

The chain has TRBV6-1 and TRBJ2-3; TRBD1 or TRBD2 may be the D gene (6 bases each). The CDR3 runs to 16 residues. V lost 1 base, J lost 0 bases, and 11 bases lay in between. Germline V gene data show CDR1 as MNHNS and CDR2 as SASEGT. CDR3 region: CASSEDPGGSTDTQYF. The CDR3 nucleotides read TGTGCCAGCAGTGAAGATCCCGGGGGCAGCACAGATACGCAGTATTTT.

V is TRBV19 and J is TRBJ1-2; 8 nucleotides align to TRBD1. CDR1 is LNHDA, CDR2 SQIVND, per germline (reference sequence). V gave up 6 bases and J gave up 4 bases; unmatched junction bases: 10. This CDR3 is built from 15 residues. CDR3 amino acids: CASRTTGGPGYGYTF. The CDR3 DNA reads TGTGCCAGTAGAACCACAGGGGGGCCTGGCTATGGCTACACCTTC.

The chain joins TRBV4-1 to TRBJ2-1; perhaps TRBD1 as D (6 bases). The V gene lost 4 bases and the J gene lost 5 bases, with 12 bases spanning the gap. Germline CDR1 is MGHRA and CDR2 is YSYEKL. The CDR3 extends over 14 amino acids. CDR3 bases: TGCGCCAGCAGCCCCCAGGGGCCCCACAATGAGCAGTTCTTC. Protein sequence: CASSPQGPHNEQFF.

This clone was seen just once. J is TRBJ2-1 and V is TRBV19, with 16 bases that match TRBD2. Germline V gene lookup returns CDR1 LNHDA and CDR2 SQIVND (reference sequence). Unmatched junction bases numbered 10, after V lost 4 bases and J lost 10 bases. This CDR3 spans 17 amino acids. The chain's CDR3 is CASSRRPGLAGGAEQFF. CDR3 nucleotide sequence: TGTGCCAGTAGTAGGAGGCCGGGACTAGCGGGGGGGGCGGAGCAGTTCTTC.

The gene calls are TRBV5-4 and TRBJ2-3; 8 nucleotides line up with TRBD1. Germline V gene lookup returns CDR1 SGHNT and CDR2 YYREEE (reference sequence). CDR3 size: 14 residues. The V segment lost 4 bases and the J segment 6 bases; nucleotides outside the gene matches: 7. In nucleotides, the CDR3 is TGTGCCAGCAGCCCTCAGACAGGGGAGGATACGCAGTATTTT. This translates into CASSPQTGEDTQYF. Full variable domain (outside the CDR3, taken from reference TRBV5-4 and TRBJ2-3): ETGVTQSPTHLIKTRGQQVTLRCSSQSGHNTVSWYQQALGQGPQFIFQYYREEENGRGNFPPRFSGLQFPNYSSELNVNALELDDSALYLCASSPQTGEDTQYFGPGTRLTVL.

The CDR3 loop is CASSSSRPLSSYNEQFF. The CDR3 DNA reads as TGTGCCAGCAGCTCCTCGAGGCCGCTCAGCTCCTACAATGAGCAGTTCTTC. This rearrangement joins TRBV7-6 to TRBJ2-1; D is unclear. The CDR3 contains 17 residues. The germline V and J ends were trimmed by 4 bases and 0 bases, with 16 bases remaining between them. Germline CDR1 reads SGHVS; CDR2 reads FNYEAQ.

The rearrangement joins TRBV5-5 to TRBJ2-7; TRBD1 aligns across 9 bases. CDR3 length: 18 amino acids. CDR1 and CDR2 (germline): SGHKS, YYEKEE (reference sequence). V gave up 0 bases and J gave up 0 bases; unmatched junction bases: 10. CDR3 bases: TGTGCCAGCAGCTTGGCAGGGGGACAGGGAAAGAGCTCCTACGAGCAGTACTTC. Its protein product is CASSLAGGQGKSSYEQYF.